The T cell receptor (beta chain) under discussion was sequenced for a study of cytomegalovirus exposure and HLA in healthy donors (dated by TCRdb to the late 2010s). For the study in its entirety: According to an earlier analysis of several hundred of the donors, 200 million or so T cells yielded roughly 110 million unique TCR beta sequences and more than 250 Gb of sequence data. An early release covering 500 to 750 HLA-typed donors comprised approximately 300 gigabases of sequencing data and 85 million or so unique TCR sequences. Alongside the repertoire data, information on donor age, sex, ethnicity and CMV serostatus was compiled. Rather than drawing on any new phenotypic data, the later analysis identified candidate immune exposures from TCR beta sequences and the way those sequences occurred across donors. The study profiled the T cell repertoires of hundreds of subjects by immunosequencing and related them to cytomegalovirus serostatus. A handful of DR-DQ haplotypes were handled as single units for association and clustering because linkage in the cohort was strong. An earlier analysis of some 500 of the donors applied high-throughput TCR beta sequencing to assess whether each TCR beta V gene segment acted as functional or pseudogenic. To predict cytomegalovirus infection status, the study brought together high-throughput TCR immunosequencing, statistical association of individual TCRs with disease status, and machine learning. Of the 300 to 400 genotyped donors, roughly 85% fell in the genetic ancestry cluster associated with self-reported Caucasian donors. Every repertoire in the discovery cohort had been generated on one and the same sequencing platform. The number of donors typed differed by locus, with 629-630 for A, B, C, DRB1 and DQB1, about 500 for DQA1, 600 to 610 for DPA1, and around 460 for DPB1. The study aimed to test whether signatures of past pathogen exposure could be identified by cataloging public T cell receptors. In a later genetic analysis, genome-wide SNP genotypes for about 55% of the roughly 700 donors were used, and that subset was treated as a discovery cohort. To study patterns of TCR occurrence, a later analysis re-analyzed previously published TCR beta repertoires from 500 to 850 donors and added high-resolution HLA genotyping. HLA typing covered class I and class II loci at four-digit resolution. Among about 400 genotyped donors of the cohort, an average of roughly 230,000 unique TCR beta nucleotide sequences was sequenced per donor, of which approximately 19% were non-productive. Along with the approximately 700-subject first cohort, a separate validation cohort of about 110 different subjects was used.

The germline V gene supplies CDR1 SGHDT and CDR2 YYEEEE. V has 3 bases trimmed and J has 11 bases trimmed; junction bases matching no gene number 14. Including cysteine and phenylalanine, the CDR3 has 15 amino acids. Only the CDR3 portion is preserved as DNA: 45 bases, with reading frame beginning at the first base. Concerning this clone itself: The antigen it binds to is not known. No much larger clone is present one base from it, and per-base qualities are unavailable.

The cohort consisted of 666 healthy bone marrow donors. Cohort members were all nominally healthy when sampled, although unrecorded immune exposures were likely present. The donor tested CMV seronegative, placing the donor among the 352 seronegative members of the cohort. Each donor provided a peripheral blood sample, and peripheral blood mononuclear cells were used for TCR beta sequencing. The Qiagen DNeasy Blood Extraction Kit was used to extract genomic DNA from the blood cell samples. Library generation was performed with the immunoSEQ multiplex PCR assay. For the multiplex PCR, a mixture combining 60 forward primers for TCR Vbeta segments and 13 reverse primers for TCR Jbeta segments was used. A multiplex PCR assay on genomic DNA amplified the CDR3 region of rearranged TCR beta genes. The amplified TCR beta libraries were sequenced on the Illumina HiSeq System as 87-base-pair reads. The paper's processing steps were these. Across the 600 to 700 repertoires, a later analysis counted tens of millions of unique TCR beta chains, roughly 11 million of which were shared by at least two donors. Raw reads were error-corrected and collapsed into unique sequences by a nearest-neighbor algorithm in which closely related sequences were merged to remove PCR and sequencing errors. CDR3 sequences were aligned to IMGT reference sequences to assign V, D and J gene segments. For a sequence to be retained, a match of at least six nucleotides to both a V gene segment and a J gene segment was required. A rearrangement was called productive if the CDR3 had no stop codons and remained in frame with V and J, and every other rearrangement was called non-productive. CDR3 was defined by IMGT convention, running from the second conserved V-encoded cysteine to the conserved J-encoded phenylalanine. The earlier analysis of a few hundred of the donors excluded sequences that lacked an unambiguous match to a single V gene segment. In an earlier analysis of approximately 500 of the donors, a V segment was called functional when productive rearrangements were above 56.7%, and segregating when the standard deviation between donors exceeded 5%. A statistical classification framework was developed to diagnose cytomegalovirus status using the catalog of TCR beta chain sequences. In a later analysis, TCR nucleotide sequences were compared against IMGT/GENE-DB human TR gene sequences so that V and J genes could be assigned. A later analysis assigned CDR3 sequences and most-parsimonious VDJ recombination scenarios with the TCRdist pipeline. In a later analysis, every TCR beta chain was defined by the combination of its CDR3 amino acid sequence and its V-gene family, and reads without a unique V-gene family were dropped. In a later analysis, 450 to 600 highly shared, low-generation-probability nucleotide sequences were removed to address suspected cross-contamination and a sequencing artifact. For each public chain, a later analysis derived a clonal expansion index from normalized ranks of inferred template counts within each repertoire. In a later analysis, generation probabilities were computed using a VDJ recombination model fitted to out-of-frame rearrangements, and the results were checked against IGoR. In a later analysis, TCR-TCR, TCR-HLA and TCR-CMV co-occurrence was scored with hypergeometric tests, and a repertoire-size bias correction was applied to TCR pairs. In a later analysis, false discovery rates were estimated by permuting HLA or CMV assignments 20 times. In a later analysis, co-occurring TCRs were grouped using DBSCAN, and TCRdist sequence similarity was added for clustering within HLA-allele-positive subsets. Co-occurrence clustering excluded repertoires with fewer than 30,000 or more than 120,000 public chains, plus five with anomalous nucleotide sharing. TCRdb retrieved this table from immuneACCESS and kept in-frame rearrangements only. Not all clones are present; in checked studies, unresolved V genes account for under half, and no reason is known for the remainder. For V, J and clone size, that table is used; D and trimming come from the DNA. The sample has 90,000 to 120,000 clones on record, around three quarters of them singletons. The ten largest clones add up to 3.5% to 5% of the sample.

The research as a whole found: CMV serostatus was the only immune exposure information available for the cohort. In both the original and validation cohorts, the classifier was reported to diagnose cytomegalovirus status with high specificity and sensitivity. Some IMGT-functional V segments, including TRBV6-2 and TRBV6-3, could not be told apart with the 87-base-pair reads, so those segments were excluded. Only TCR beta chains were sequenced in this cohort, and the absence of alpha or paired-chain data limited detectable features. In a later analysis, over 15,000 TCR beta sequences were associated with specific HLA alleles at a false discovery rate of 0.05. In a later analysis, the rate of TCR association differed among HLA loci, with DRB1 alleles having the most associated TCRs and HLA-C alleles having the fewest. A further reported finding was that TCR beta sequences accurately predicted the HLA-A and HLA-B alleles for most subjects in the first cohort. Correlated functional status among segregating V segments might reflect linkage disequilibrium, but an unknown experimental factor could not be ruled out. Compared with the approximately 700-donor mean, donors in an Asian-associated ancestry cluster had fewer N-insertions in productive TCRs, according to a later genetic analysis. The study gave a list of under 200 TCR beta chains associated with cytomegalovirus. In vitro tests confirmed that a few of the cytomegalovirus-associated TCR beta chains recognize cytomegalovirus antigens. The authors suggested that the approach could potentially be extended to other disease states and immunological phenotypes. Across donors, most TCR sequences were observed very rarely, whereas some public TCRs were present in many individuals. Because HLA typing was missing for some donors at each locus, association tests included only the typed subset. In a later genetic analysis, a missense DCLRE1C variant was associated with V-gene and J-gene trimming of TCR beta chains, and the association was replicated in an independent cohort. According to a later analysis, most CMV-associated TCR beta chains appeared to be HLA-restricted, and the HLA associations seemed to be driven largely by CMV exposure. The presence/absence analyses assumed that sequencing depth was roughly uniform across donors, and that assumption may not be true. Around 16 rarely observed V segments, including chromosome 9 orphons, were excluded from the earlier analysis of approximately 500 of the donors because counts were too low. In an earlier analysis of some 500 of the donors, most TCR beta V segments were observed in productive rearrangements about 90% or about 30% of the time, broadly matching IMGT annotations. A cluster of highly shared sequence variants was judged likely to be a technical artifact of the sequencing pipeline. Several of the top co-occurrence clusters appeared to be linked to parvovirus B19, influenza, CMV and Epstein-Barr virus, according to a later analysis. In a later analysis, HLA-associated TCR beta chains were found to be more clonally expanded and to have lower generation probabilities than equally common non-associated chains. Strong co-occurrence of HLA alleles, especially DR and DQ, made assigning TCR associations to individual alleles difficult.

Material for sequencing was PBMCs. The chain is encoded by TRBV5-6 joined to TRBJ2-5, and 9 junctional nucleotides match TRBD2. The receptor's source is a male donor in good health and CMV-seronegative. The CDR3 protein is CASSWGGRAMREQYF. In nucleotides, the sequence is TGTGCCAGCAGCTGGGGCGGGAGGGCCATGCGGGAGCAGTACTTC. The entire variable domain, with the stretches around the CDR3 drawn from the reference TRBV5-6 and TRBJ2-5 proteins, is DAGVTQSPTHLIKTRGQQVTLRCSPKSGHDTVSWYQQALGQGPQFIFQYYEEEERQRGNFPDRFSGHQFPNYSSELNVNALLLGDSALYLCASSWGGRAMREQYFGPGTRLLVL.